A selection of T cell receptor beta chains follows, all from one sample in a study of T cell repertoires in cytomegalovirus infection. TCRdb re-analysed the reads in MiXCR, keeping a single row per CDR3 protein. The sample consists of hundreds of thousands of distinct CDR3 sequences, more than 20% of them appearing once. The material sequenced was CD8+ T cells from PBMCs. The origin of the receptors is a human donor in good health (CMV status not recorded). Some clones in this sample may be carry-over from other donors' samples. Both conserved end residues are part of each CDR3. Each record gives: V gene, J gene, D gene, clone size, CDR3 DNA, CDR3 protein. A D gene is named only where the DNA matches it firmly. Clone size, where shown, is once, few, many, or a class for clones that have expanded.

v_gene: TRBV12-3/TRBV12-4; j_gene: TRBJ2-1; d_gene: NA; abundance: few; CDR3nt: TGTGCCAGCAGTTTCTCTGGACTATACAATGAGCAGTTCTTC; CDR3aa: CASSFSGLYNEQFF
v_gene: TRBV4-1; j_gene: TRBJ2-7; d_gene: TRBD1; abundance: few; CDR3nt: TGCGCCAGCAGCCCTCGACAGGGAATGAACGAGCAGTACTTC; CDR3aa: CASSPRQGMNEQYF
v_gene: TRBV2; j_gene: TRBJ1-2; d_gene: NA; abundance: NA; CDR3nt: TGTGTTCTAGACGGGGGGCAGGGTGGCTACACCTTC; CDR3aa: CVLDGGQGGYTF
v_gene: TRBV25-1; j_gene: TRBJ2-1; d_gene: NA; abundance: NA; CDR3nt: TGTGCCAACACTAAAGGTGGACCCAATGAGCAGTTCTTC; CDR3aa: CANTKGGPNEQFF
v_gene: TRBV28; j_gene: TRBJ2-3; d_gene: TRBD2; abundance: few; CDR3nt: TGTGCCAGCAGTTTAGGGGGGGTAGCTAGCACAGATACGCAGTATTTT; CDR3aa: CASSLGGVASTDTQYF
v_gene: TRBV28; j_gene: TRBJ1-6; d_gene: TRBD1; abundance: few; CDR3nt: TGTGCCAGCAGTTTTGCTGTGTGGGACAGATCTCAACCCACCTATAATTCACCCCTCCACTTT; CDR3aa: CASSFAVWDRSQPTYNSPLHF
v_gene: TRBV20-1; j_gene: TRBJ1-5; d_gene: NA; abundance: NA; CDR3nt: TGCAGTGCTAGACTCCAGGCCCTCAATCAGCCCCAGCATTTT; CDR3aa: CSARLQALNQPQHF
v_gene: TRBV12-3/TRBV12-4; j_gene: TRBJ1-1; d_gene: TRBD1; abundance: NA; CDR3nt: TGTGCCAGCAGAACACTTACCACAGGGGTTCGTACTGAAGCTTTCTTT; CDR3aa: CASRTLTTGVRTEAFF
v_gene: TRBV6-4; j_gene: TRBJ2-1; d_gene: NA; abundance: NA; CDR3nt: TGTGCCAGCAGTGACAGACCGAATCCCTACAATGAGCAGTTCTTC; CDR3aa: CASSDRPNPYNEQFF
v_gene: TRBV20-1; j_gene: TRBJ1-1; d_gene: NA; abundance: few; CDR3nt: TGCAGTGCCCAAGACCCGCCGATGGCTGAAGCTTTCTTT; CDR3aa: CSAQDPPMAEAFF
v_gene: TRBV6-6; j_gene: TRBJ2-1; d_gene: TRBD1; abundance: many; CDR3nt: TGTGCCAGCAGTTACTCGATTATGACAGGGGGGTACAATGAGCAGTTCTTC; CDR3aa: CASSYSIMTGGYNEQFF
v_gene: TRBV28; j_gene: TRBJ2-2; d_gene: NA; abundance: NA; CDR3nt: TGTGCCAGCAGTTCGATATTCACCGGGGAGCTGTTTTTT; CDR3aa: CASSSIFTGELFF
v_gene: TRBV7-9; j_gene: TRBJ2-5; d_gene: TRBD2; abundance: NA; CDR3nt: TGTACCAGCAGCTTATTTACTAGCGGGGGGGAGGAGCAAGAGACCCAGTACTTC; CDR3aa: CTSSLFTSGGEEQETQYF
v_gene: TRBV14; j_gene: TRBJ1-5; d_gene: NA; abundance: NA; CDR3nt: TGTGCCAGCAGCCGAAGTGGGACAACTGGGAGCAATCAGCCCCAGCATTTT; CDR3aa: CASSRSGTTGSNQPQHF
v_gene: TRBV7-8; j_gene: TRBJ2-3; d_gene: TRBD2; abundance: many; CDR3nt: TGTGCCAGCAGGGTCATAGCGGGGGGGAGAGATACGCAGTATTTT; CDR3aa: CASRVIAGGRDTQYF
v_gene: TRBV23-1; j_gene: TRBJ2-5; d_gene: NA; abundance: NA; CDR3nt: TGCGCCAGCAAAGTGGGGATTCAGCCCCTTACAGAGACCCAGTACTTC; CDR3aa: CASKVGIQPLTETQYF
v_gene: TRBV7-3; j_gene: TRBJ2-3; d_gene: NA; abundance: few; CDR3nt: TGTGCCAGCAGCCAAACGGGACGAATAGCAGATACGCAGTATTTT; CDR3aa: CASSQTGRIADTQYF
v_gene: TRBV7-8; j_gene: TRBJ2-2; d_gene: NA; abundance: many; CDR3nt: TGTGCCAGCAGCCCGACGGGGGCGAACACCGGGGAGCTGTTTTTT; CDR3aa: CASSPTGANTGELFF
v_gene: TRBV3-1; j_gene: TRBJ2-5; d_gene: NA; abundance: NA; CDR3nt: TGTGCCACCCATGGGGCAACTCGGGAGACCCAGTACTTC; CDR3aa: CATHGATRETQYF
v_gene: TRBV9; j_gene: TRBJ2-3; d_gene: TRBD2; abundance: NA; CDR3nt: TGTGCCAGCAGCGTAGTGTCTAGCGGGGCCACAGATACGCAGTATTTT; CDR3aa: CASSVVSSGATDTQYF
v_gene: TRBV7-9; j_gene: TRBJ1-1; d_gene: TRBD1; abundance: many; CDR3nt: TGTGCCAGCAGATCACGTGACAGGGTCGACGGTGAAGCTTTCTTT; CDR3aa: CASRSRDRVDGEAFF
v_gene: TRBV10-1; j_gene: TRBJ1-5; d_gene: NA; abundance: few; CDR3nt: TGCGCCAGCAGTGAGGACAATCAGCCCCAGCATTTT; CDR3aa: CASSEDNQPQHF
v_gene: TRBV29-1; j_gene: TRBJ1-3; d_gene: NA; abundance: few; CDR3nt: TGCAGCGTTGAGAAGTGGGGGTCTGGAAACACCATATATTTT; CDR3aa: CSVEKWGSGNTIYF
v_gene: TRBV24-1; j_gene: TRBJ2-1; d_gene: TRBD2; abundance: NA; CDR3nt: TGTGCCACCTCTCGAGCGGGGGGGCCTGATGAGCAGTTCTTC; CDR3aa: CATSRAGGPDEQFF
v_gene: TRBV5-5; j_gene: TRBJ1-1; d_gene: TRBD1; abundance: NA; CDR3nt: TGTGCCAGCAGCATCCCAGGGGGGACTGAAGCTTTCTTT; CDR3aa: CASSIPGGTEAFF
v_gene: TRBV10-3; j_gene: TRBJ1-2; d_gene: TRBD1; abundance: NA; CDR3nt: TGTGCCATCAGTGAGTCAGGACAGGGCGGCTATGGCTACACCTTC; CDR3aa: CAISESGQGGYGYTF
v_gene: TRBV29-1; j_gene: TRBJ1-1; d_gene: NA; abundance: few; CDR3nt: TGCAGCGTCCCCTGGGTAGTACCAGGCATACCTGGGAGGAACACTGAAGCTTTCTTT; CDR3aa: CSVPWVVPGIPGRNTEAFF
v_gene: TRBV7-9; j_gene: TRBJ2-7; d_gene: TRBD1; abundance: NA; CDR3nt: TGTGCCAGCAGCTTAGATGTGTGGAACAGGGGTTCCTACGAGCAGTACTTC; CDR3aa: CASSLDVWNRGSYEQYF
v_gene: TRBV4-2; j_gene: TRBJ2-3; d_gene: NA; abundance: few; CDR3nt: TGTGCCAGCAGCCAAGTTAATGCGCAGGGAAGAGATACGCAGTATTTT; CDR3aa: CASSQVNAQGRDTQYF
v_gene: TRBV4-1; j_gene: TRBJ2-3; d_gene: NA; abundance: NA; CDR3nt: TGCGCCAGCGGTAGTTCTAACACAGATACGCAGTATTTT; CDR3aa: CASGSSNTDTQYF
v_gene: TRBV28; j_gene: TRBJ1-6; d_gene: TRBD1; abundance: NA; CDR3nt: TGTGCCAGCAGTTTACCGGGACAGGGGTCTAATTCACCCCTCCACTTT; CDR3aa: CASSLPGQGSNSPLHF
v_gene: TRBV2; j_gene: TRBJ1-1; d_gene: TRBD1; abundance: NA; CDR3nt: TGTGCCAGCAGTGTCTCCCCCGACCAGGGGGCTGTAGGTGAAGCTTTCTTT; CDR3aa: CASSVSPDQGAVGEAFF
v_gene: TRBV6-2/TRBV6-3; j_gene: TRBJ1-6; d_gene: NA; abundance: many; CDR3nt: TGTGCCAGCAGTTACTGGACCGCGGTTAAGTCACCCCTCCACTTT; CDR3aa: CASSYWTAVKSPLHF
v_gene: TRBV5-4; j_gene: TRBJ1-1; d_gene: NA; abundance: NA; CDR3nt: TGTGCCAGCAGCTCAGAACACATGAACACTGAAGCTTTCTTT; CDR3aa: CASSSEHMNTEAFF
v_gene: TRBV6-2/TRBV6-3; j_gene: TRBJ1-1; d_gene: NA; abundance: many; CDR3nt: TGTGCCAGCAGTTACGGGACGCGTGAGGCTTTCTTT; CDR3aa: CASSYGTREAFF
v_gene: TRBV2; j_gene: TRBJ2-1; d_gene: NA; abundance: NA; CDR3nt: TGTGCCAGCACCGGGACCGAAGAACATGAGCAGTTCTTC; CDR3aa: CASTGTEEHEQFF
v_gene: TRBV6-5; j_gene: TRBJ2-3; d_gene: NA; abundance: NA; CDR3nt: TGTGCCAGCAGTTACTCGGAACAAGACCCCACAGATACGCAGTATTTT; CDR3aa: CASSYSEQDPTDTQYF